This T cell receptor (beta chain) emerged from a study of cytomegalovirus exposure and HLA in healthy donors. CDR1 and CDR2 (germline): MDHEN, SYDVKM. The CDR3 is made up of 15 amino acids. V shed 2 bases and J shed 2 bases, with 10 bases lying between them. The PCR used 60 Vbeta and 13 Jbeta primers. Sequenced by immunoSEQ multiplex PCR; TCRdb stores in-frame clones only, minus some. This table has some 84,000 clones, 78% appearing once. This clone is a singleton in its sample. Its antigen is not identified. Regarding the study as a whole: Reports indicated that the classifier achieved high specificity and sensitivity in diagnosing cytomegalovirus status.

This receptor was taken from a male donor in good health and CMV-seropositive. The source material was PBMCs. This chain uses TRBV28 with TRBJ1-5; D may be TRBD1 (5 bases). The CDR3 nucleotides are TGTGCCAGCAGTTTAAGGGGCCTCGGCAATCAGCCCCAGCATTTT. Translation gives CASSLRGLGNQPQHF.